The 9 T cell receptor beta chains below all came from one sample that was sequenced in a study of cytomegalovirus exposure and HLA in healthy donors. 60 Vbeta and 13 Jbeta primers were used in PCR. The assay was immunoSEQ multiplex PCR, and TCRdb's table has in-frame clones only and misses some. The sample includes around 200,000 clones, around 80% of them seen just once. The material sequenced was PBMCs. These receptors were taken from a man aged 35 to 55 in good health and CMV-seronegative.

The chain employs TRBV10-2 and TRBJ2-3; 11 nucleotides match TRBD2. The ends lost 5 bases at V and 2 bases at J; junction bases unmatched: 3. Germline V gives CDR1 WSHSY, CDR2 SAAADI. This CDR3 contains 15 residues. In DNA form, the CDR3 reads TGCGCCAGCAGTTCTAGCGGGAGGAACACAGATACGCAGTATTTT. Its protein product is CASSSSGRNTDTQYF.

CDR3 nucleotide sequence: TGTGCCAGCAGTGGACAGGGTAACACAGATACGCAGTATTTT. This translates into CASSGQGNTDTQYF. V and J are TRBV2 and TRBJ2-3, with 7 bases lining up with TRBD1. CDR1 is SNHLY and CDR2 is FYNNEI in the germline V gene. Trimming took 4 bases from V and 2 from J; bases not matched to a gene: 3. The CDR3 contains 14 residues.

The chain recombines TRBV1 with TRBJ2-1; TRBD2, the D gene given by the table, was not confirmed from the DNA. TRBV1 is given as a pseudogene. CDR3 length equals 19 residues. The CDR3 reads CTSSQVASGRPPSYNEQFF. CDR3 in DNA: TGCACCAGCAGCCAAGTCGCTAGCGGGAGGCCTCCCTCCTACAATGAGCAGTTCTTC.

This clone has more than one count but fewer than ten. This chain joins TRBV19 and TRBJ2-1, with 13 nucleotides matching TRBD2. The CDR3 is made up of 16 amino acids. CDR1 is LNHDA and CDR2 is SQIVND in the germline V gene (reference sequence). With 5 bases clipped from V and 8 bases from J, the junction kept 9 bases outside the gene matches. DNA of the CDR3: TGTGCCAGTAGTCTAACTAGCGGGGGGGGTATGGATGAGCAGTTCTTC. It is translated as CASSLTSGGGMDEQFF.

The chain couples TRBV4-2 to TRBJ1-2, with TRBD1 identical over 7 bases. The CDR3 spans 15 residues. V shed 0 bases and J 1 base; nucleotides not matched to a gene: 2. In germline, CDR1 is LGHNA, CDR2 YNFKEQ. The CDR3 sequence: CASSQETGSNYGYTF. In nucleotides, the CDR3 is TGTGCCAGCAGCCAAGAGACAGGGAGTAACTATGGCTACACCTTC.

CDR3: CASSVAWAGGHNEQFF. CDR3 DNA: TGTGCCAGCAGCGTAGCTTGGGCAGGGGGCCACAATGAGCAGTTCTTC. This chain uses TRBV9 with TRBJ2-1; TRBD1 matches at 8 bases. Trimming cost V 0 bases and J 5 bases; bases outside gene matches: 7. Germline CDR1 SGDLS, CDR2 YYNGEE. The CDR3 is made up of 16 amino acids. The whole variable domain, remainder taken from reference TRBV9 and TRBJ2-1, is DSGVTQTPKHLITATGQRVTLRCSPRSGDLSVYWYQQSLDQGLQFLIQYYNGEERAKGNILERFSAQQFPDLHSELNLSSLELGDSALYFCASSVAWAGGHNEQFFGPGTRLTVL.

This chain joins TRBV4-2 and TRBJ2-1; the match to TRBD2 covers 10 bases. The CDR3 totals 15 residues. The V gene's germline CDR1 is LGHNA and CDR2 YNFKEQ. Unmatched junction bases numbered 9, after V lost 3 bases and J lost 10 bases. This chain's CDR3 is CASSHEGTSALEQFF. CDR3 nucleotides: TGTGCCAGCAGCCACGAGGGGACTAGCGCTCTGGAGCAGTTCTTC.

On this clone itself: A read error may be the cause here, since a much bigger clone is one base away. This chain links TRBV7-6 with TRBJ1-6, with D perhaps matching TRBD1 (5 bases). The CDR3 is 14 amino acids. Per the germline V gene, CDR1 is SGHVS and CDR2 is FNYEAQ. Trimming removed 5 bases at V and 7 bases at J, with 12 bases between. The CDR3 bases are TGTGCCAGCAGCCCTGGACGGGGGAATTCACCCCTCCACTTT. As protein: CASSPGRGNSPLHF.

The chain carries TRBV6-5 and TRBJ1-2; D is uncertain. In germline, CDR1 is MNHEY, CDR2 SVGAGI. Trimming removed 2 bases at V and 6 bases at J, with 13 bases between. The CDR3 loop spans 14 amino acids. The CDR3 DNA is TGTGCCAGCAGTTACGACCCCCTCGCGGATGGCTACACCTTC. Amino acid sequence: CASSYDPLADGYTF.